Reported below is one T cell receptor beta chain. Its cognate antigen is unknown. This sample was included in a study of blood T cells in healthy people across ages. Per sample, a minimum of 7 million PBMCs were isolated. Points from the study as a whole: A roughly linear age-dependent decrease characterized TCR beta diversity per million T cells. Higher diversity and more naive CD4+ cells were features of long-lived donors, compared to aged donors.

The CDR3 covers 17 residues. V lost 4 bases and J lost 2, with 20 bases in between. From germline, CDR1 is SGHNT and CDR2 YYREEE (reference sequence). The second PCR ran about 6 to 12 cycles with a sample-barcoded 5' primer and J-beta primers. Each CDR3 protein is one row after TCRdb ran MiXCR on the 5' RACE reads. Found here are about 1.4 million distinct CDR3 sequences, 59% of them singletons; the top ten hold under 8.5%. The sample comprised blood. The chain couples TRBV5-4 to TRBJ2-3, with a tentative D call TRBD2 (5 bases). The TCR sequence derives from a young man in good health. The DNA for the CDR3 is TGTGCCAGCAGCAACCTTGGGGAGCCACAAAACACAGATACGCAGTATTTT. Protein: CASSNLGEPQNTDTQYF.